This paragraph covers one TCR beta chain sequence. No antigen is known for it. The sample belongs to a study of cytomegalovirus exposure and HLA in healthy donors. The CDR3 is made up of 13 amino acids. PCR involved 60 Vbeta and 13 Jbeta primers. Original processing notes: Among the unique TCR beta chains that a later analysis counted, about 86 million in all, roughly 11 million were shared. Libraries were prepared by immunoSEQ multiplex PCR; TCRdb keeps only in-frame clonotypes and omits some of them. V, J and clone size are those of that table, while D and trimming were read from the DNA. This table has about 180,000 clones, around 76% appearing once. Study results and limitations: Cytomegalovirus-associated status was assigned to 150 or so TCR beta chains. Some segments of the V type, notably TRBV6-2 and TRBV6-3, were excluded as indistinguishable. In a later analysis, V- and J-gene trimming of beta chains associated with a DCLRE1C missense variant, replicated independently.

The source material was PBMCs. The clonotype comes from a man aged 40-55 years in good health and CMV-seronegative. This chain uses TRBV21-1 with TRBJ1-4; TRBD1, as called in the table, went unchecked against the DNA. TRBV21-1 is labeled a pseudogene. The CDR3 DNA sequence: TGTGCCAGCAGGGACAGGGCCAATGAAAAACTGTTTTTT. The encoded protein is CASRDRANEKLFF.